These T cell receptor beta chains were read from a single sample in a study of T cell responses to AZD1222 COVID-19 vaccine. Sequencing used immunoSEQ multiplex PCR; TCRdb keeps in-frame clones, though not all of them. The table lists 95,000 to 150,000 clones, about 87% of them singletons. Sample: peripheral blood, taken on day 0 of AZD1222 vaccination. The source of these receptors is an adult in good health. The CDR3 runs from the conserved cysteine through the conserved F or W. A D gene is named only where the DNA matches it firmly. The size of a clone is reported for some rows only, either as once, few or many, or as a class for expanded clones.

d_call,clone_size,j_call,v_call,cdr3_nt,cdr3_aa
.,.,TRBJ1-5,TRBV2,TGTGCCAGCAGTGGTTTGCATGGCAATCAGCCCCAGCATTTT,CASSGLHGNQPQHF
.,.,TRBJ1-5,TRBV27,TGTGCCAGCAGTTTAAATCGGGACGTCAACCAGCCCCAGCATTTT,CASSLNRDVNQPQHF
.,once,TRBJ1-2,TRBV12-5,TGTGCTAGTGGTTTGACACCACTCAACTATGGCTACACCTTC,CASGLTPLNYGYTF
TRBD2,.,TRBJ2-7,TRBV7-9,TGTGCCAGCAGCTATGCCCGCGGGGGGCCCCAACCCTACGAGCAGTACTTC,CASSYARGGPQPYEQYF
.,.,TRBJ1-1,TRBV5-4,TGTGCCAGCAGCCAGCGCATTTCCGGGAACACTGAAGCTTTCTTT,CASSQRISGNTEAFF
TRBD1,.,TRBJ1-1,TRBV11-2,TGTGCCAGCAGCTTCGGGACAGCAGCTGGCACTGAAGCTTTCTTT,CASSFGTAAGTEAFF
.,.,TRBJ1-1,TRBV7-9,TGTGCCAGCAGCCATAATAGGAAGAACACTGAAGCTTTCTTT,CASSHNRKNTEAFF
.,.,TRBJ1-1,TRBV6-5,TGTGCCAGCAGTAGACAACCGGGGACGGGGACTGAAGCTTTCTTT,CASSRQPGTGTEAFF
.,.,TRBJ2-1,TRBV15,TGTGCCACCAGCAGGGATTCCTACAATGAGCAGTTCTTC,CATSRDSYNEQFF
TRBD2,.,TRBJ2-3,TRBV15,TGTGCCACCAGCAGAGCCGCTGGGGGGGTGACAGATACGCAGTATTTT,CATSRAAGGVTDTQYF
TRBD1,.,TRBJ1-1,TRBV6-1,TGTGCCAGCAGTTTGACAGGGAGTAGTAATACTGAAGCTTTCTTT,CASSLTGSSNTEAFF
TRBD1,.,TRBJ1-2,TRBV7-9,TGTGCCAGCAGCCCAGGGGACAGGGACCACTATGGCTACACCTTC,CASSPGDRDHYGYTF
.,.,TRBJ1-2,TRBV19,TGTGCCAGTTCCGCCGGGGCCCCTAGCTATGGCTACACCTTC,CASSAGAPSYGYTF
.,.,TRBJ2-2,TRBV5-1,TGCGCCAGCAGCTTGATTTTAGCTAGTTATGTCGCCGGGGAGCTGTTTTTT,CASSLILASYVAGELFF
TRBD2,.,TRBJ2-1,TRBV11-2,TGTGCCAGCAGCCCGCCCCGCGGGGGGGCCCCGGAGCAGTTCTTC,CASSPPRGGAPEQFF
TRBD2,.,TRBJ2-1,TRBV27,TGTGCCAGCAGTTTATCTGTGCGGGGGGGCCAAAATGAGCAGTTCTTC,CASSLSVRGGQNEQFF
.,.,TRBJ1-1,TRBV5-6,TGTGCCAGCAGCGAAACGGCCCCGCCCGCGGGGACTGAAGCTTTCTTT,CASSETAPPAGTEAFF
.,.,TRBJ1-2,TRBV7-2,TGTGCCAGCAACACCCGGGACCTCTTTACCGGCTACACCTTC,CASNTRDLFTGYTF
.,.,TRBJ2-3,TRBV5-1,TGCGCCAGCAGCTTGGGGGCCGCTGGGGCAGATACGCAGTATTTT,CASSLGAAGADTQYF
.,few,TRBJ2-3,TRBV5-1,TGCGCCAGCAGCTTGGGGCAGACAGATACGCAGTATTTT,CASSLGQTDTQYF
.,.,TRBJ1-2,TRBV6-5,TGTGCCAGCAGTTACTCGATGGGCAGGGCCAACTATGGCTACACCTTC,CASSYSMGRANYGYTF
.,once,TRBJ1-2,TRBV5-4,TGTGCCAGCAGCTTGGGCTATGGCTACACCTTC,CASSLGYGYTF
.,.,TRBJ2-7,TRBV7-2,TGTGCCAGCAGCTTAGAAGTCGTTGCCTACGAGCAGTACTTC,CASSLEVVAYEQYF
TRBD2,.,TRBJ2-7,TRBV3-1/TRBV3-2,TGTGCCAGCAGCCAGGAACTAGCGGGGGGGAGGGAGCAGTACTTC,CASSQELAGGREQYF
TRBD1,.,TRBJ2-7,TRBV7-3,TGTGCCAGCAGCCCCAGGACAGGGAAAGGGGAGCAGTACTTC,CASSPRTGKGEQYF
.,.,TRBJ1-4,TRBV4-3,TGCGCCAGCAGCCAAGATCCCGTTGGCGCCAATGAAAAACTGTTTTTT,CASSQDPVGANEKLFF
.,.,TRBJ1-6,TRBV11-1,TGTGCCAGCAGCTTAATGGGGGGCCCACCCCTCCACTTT,CASSLMGGPPLHF
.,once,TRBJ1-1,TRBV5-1,TGCGCCAGCAGCTTGGGGGACTGGAACACTGAAGCTTTCTTT,CASSLGDWNTEAFF
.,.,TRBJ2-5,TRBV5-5,TGTGCCAGCAGCTTGGGTCCAGGGGGAGGGGAGACCCAGTACTTC,CASSLGPGGGETQYF
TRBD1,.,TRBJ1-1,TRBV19,TGTGCCAGTAGGGGGACAGGGAACACTGAAGCTTTCTTT,CASRGTGNTEAFF
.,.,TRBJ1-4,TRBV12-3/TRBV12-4,TGTGCCAGCAGTTTGGACGCTAATGAAAAACTGTTTTTT,CASSLDANEKLFF
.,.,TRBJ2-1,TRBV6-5,TGTGCCAGCAGTCCCGTCGGGAGTGGTGAGCAGTTCTTC,CASSPVGSGEQFF
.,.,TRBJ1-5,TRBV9,TGTGCCAGCAGCCCGAGGAGCGGGCAGCCCCAGCATTTT,CASSPRSGQPQHF
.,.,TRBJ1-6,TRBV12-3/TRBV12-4,TGTGCCAGCAGGTTAGAGGATTCACCCCTCCACTTT,CASRLEDSPLHF
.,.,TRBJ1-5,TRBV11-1,TGTGCCAGCAGCTTGGACTTCGGCAGGCCCCAGCATTTT,CASSLDFGRPQHF
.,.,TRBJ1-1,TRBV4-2,TGTGCCAGCAGGAAGACGGACCTCATGAACACTGAAGCTTTCTTT,CASRKTDLMNTEAFF
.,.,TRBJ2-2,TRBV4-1,TGCGCCAGCAGCCAAGATTTACGTACCAGCGCGAACACCGGGGAGCTGTTTTTT,CASSQDLRTSANTGELFF
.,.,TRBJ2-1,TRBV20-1,TGCAGTGCTAGTATTGGGGAGCAGTTCTTC,CSASIGEQFF
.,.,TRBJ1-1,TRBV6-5,TGTGCCAGCAACCCCTGGGGGTATACTGAAGCTTTCTTT,CASNPWGYTEAFF
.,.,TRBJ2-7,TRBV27,TGTGCCACCGCCGGACAGCCAACCTACGAGCAGTACTTC,CATAGQPTYEQYF
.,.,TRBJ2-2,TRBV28,TGTGCCAGCATCCACGGACAGAACACCGGGGAGCTGTTTTTT,CASIHGQNTGELFF
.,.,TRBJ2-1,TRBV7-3,TGTGCCAGCAGCTTAACGCCGACACACCCGGTTCCTACAACCAACAATGAGCAGTTCTTC,CASSLTPTHPVPTTNNEQFF
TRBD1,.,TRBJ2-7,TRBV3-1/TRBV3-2,TGTGCCAGCAGCCCCCGGGACAGGGGCTCCTACGAGCAGTACTTC,CASSPRDRGSYEQYF
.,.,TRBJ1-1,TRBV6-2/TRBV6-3,TGTGCCAGCAGTTGGGGTTTTATAGAAGCTTTCTTT,CASSWGFIEAFF
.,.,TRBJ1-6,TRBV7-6,TGTGCCAGCAGCTCCCCCCTCGGGGGCGATTCACCCCTCCACTTT,CASSSPLGGDSPLHF
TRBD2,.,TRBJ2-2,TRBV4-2,TGTGCCAGCAGCCTGGGACTAGCGGGGGACGCGAACACCGGGGAGCTGTTTTTT,CASSLGLAGDANTGELFF
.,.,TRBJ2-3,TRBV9,TGTGCCAGCAGCGTAGACAGGCTAGAAGATACGCAGTATTTT,CASSVDRLEDTQYF